The next 27 T cell receptor beta chains were all read from a single sample in a study of T cell changes during pregnancy in multiple sclerosis. Method: immunoSEQ multiplex PCR; TCRdb's copy keeps in-frame clones and lacks some. The data hold roughly 70,000 clones, with 85% to 95% observed a single time. The source was peripheral blood, collected before pregnancy. The receptors stem from a female donor with multiple sclerosis, enrolled in a pregnancy study.

The CDR3 loop is CASSENGVLSRFF. The CDR3 DNA reads as TGCGCCAGCAGTGAGAATGGAGTTCTATCCCGATTCTTC. The chain has TRBV10-2 and TRBJ2-1; no clear D gene. Germline V lookup: CDR1 WSHSY, CDR2 SAAADI. The CDR3 consists of 13 residues. V lost 2 bases and J 16 bases, leaving 18 bases between the germline ends.

The V and J genes are TRBV9 and TRBJ1-5, with no clear D. Germline V lookup: CDR1 SGDLS, CDR2 YYNGEE. This CDR3 spans 14 amino acids. Trimming took off 4 bases at V and 7 bases at J, with 15 bases between the two ends. The CDR3 region has the DNA TGTGCCAGCAGCCCAGGCAGTTTGGAACAGCCCCAGCATTTT. It translates to CASSPGSLEQPQHF.

About this clone: The junction departs from the called germline gene at one end, perhaps through a read error. This chain joins TRBV13 and TRBJ1-2, with D perhaps TRBD1 (6 bases). Per the germline V gene, CDR1 is PRHDT and CDR2 is FYEKMQ (reference sequence). The CDR3 loop spans 15 amino acids. The CDR3 sequence is CASSLGGQTLYGYTF. CDR3 DNA: TGTGCCAGCAGCCTAGGGGGACAAACCCTCTATGGCTACACCTTC. Full variable domain (rest looked up from reference TRBV13 and TRBJ1-2): AAGVIQSPRHLIKEKRETATLKCYPIPRHDTVYWYQQGPGQDPQFLISFYEKMQSDKGSIPDRFSAQQFSDYHSELNMSSLELGDSALYFCASSLGGQTLYGYTFGSGTRLTVV.

V usage is TRBV19 and J usage is TRBJ1-5, with a possible D match to TRBD1 (6 bases). The CDR3 extends over 16 amino acids. The ends were cut back, 2 bases at V and 5 bases at J, with 16 bases in the middle. Looked up from germline, CDR1 is LNHDA and CDR2 is SQIVND (reference sequence). The CDR3, as DNA: TGTGCCAGTAGTATATTAATTGGGCAGGGGCATCAGCCCCAGCATTTT. As protein: CASSILIGQGHQPQHF.

This clone was found once. V and J are TRBV5-1 and TRBJ1-4; D perhaps matches TRBD1 (6 bases). The CDR3 sequence is 14 residues long. Trimming pared 2 bases from V and 6 bases from J, leaving 11 bases between. Germline CDR1 is SGHRS and CDR2 is YFSETQ. CDR3 loop: CASSFSGGDEKLFF. For the CDR3, the DNA is TGCGCCAGCAGCTTCTCGGGGGGCGATGAAAAACTGTTTTTT. Drawing the rest from reference TRBV5-1 and TRBJ1-4, the complete variable domain is KAGVTQTPRYLIKTRGQQVTLSCSPISGHRSVSWYQQTPGQGLQFLFEYFSETQRNKGNFPGRFSGRQFSNSRSEMNVSTLELGDSALYLCASSFSGGDEKLFFGSGTQLSVL.

This chain connects TRBV7-3 to TRBJ2-5; D gene ambiguous. The CDR3 extends over 14 amino acids. Trimming left V 2 bases short and J 5 bases short, with 12 bases between. Germline-derived CDR1 and CDR2 are SGHTA and FQGTGA. The CDR3 DNA reads TGTGCCAGCAGCTTACTAAAGTACTCGGAGACCCAGTACTTC. It translates to CASSLLKYSETQYF.

The chain carries TRBV28 and TRBJ1-1, with no clear D. The germline V and J ends were trimmed by 5 bases and 1 base, with 8 bases remaining between them. Per germline, CDR1 MDHEN and CDR2 SYDVKM. The CDR3 runs to 13 residues. The CDR3 region is CASSSRRNTEAFF. The CDR3 DNA reads as TGTGCCAGCAGTAGCCGAAGGAACACTGAAGCTTTCTTT.

The rearrangement joins TRBV6-5 to TRBJ1-5; the D is unclear. CDR1 and CDR2 from the germline V gene are MNHEY and SVGAGI. The CDR3 runs 14 residues. The V gene lost 6 bases and the J gene lost 4 bases, with 13 bases spanning the gap. CDR3 sequence: CASRESRGNQPQHF. The CDR3 DNA sequence: TGTGCCAGCAGGGAGAGCCGAGGAAATCAGCCCCAGCATTTT.

The chain joins TRBV6-6 to TRBJ2-7; D is uncertain. Germline V gene lookup returns CDR1 MNHNY and CDR2 SVGAGI (reference sequence). V was trimmed by 0 bases and J by 3 bases, leaving 6 bases between them. The CDR3 contains 13 residues. CDR3 amino acids: CASSYSSYYEQYF. The CDR3 nucleotides are TGTGCCAGCAGTTACTCTAGCTACTACGAGCAGTACTTC.

V usage is TRBV7-2 and J usage is TRBJ2-5, with 8 bases matching TRBD2. This CDR3 region has 16 residues. The ends lost 3 bases at V and 5 bases at J; junction bases unmatched: 11. Germline values: CDR1 SGHTA, CDR2 FQGNSA. This CDR3 reads CASSLQLAAAWETQYF. DNA for the CDR3: TGTGCCAGCAGCTTGCAACTAGCGGCAGCCTGGGAGACCCAGTACTTC. Together with reference TRBV7-2 and TRBJ2-5, the CDR3 gives the full variable domain: GAGVSQSPSNKVTEKGKDVELRCDPISGHTALYWYRQSLGQGLEFLIYFQGNSAPDKSGLPSDRFSAERTGGSVSTLTIQRTQQEDSAVYLCASSLQLAAAWETQYFGPGTRLLVL.

The chain has TRBV7-2 and TRBJ2-3; D remains ambiguous. CDR3 length equals 13 residues. Germline CDR1 reads SGHTA; CDR2 reads FQGNSA. The V end lost 5 bases, the J end lost 7 bases, and 13 bases lay between the germline ends. The DNA for the CDR3 is TGTGCCAGCAGCCAATCTGACAAACATACGCAGTATTTT. It is translated as CASSQSDKHTQYF.

The chain recombines TRBV7-9 with TRBJ2-5, with 7 nucleotides matching TRBD2. From germline, CDR1 is SEHNR and CDR2 FQNEAQ (reference sequence). This CDR3 is built from 15 residues. After removal of 6 bases from V and 2 bases from J, the junction contained 9 bases not matched to a gene. This chain's CDR3 is CASRDSSAGQETQYF. CDR3 coding DNA: TGTGCCAGCAGGGATTCATCAGCGGGGCAAGAGACCCAGTACTTC. The entire variable domain, with the rest obtained from reference TRBV7-9 and TRBJ2-5, is as follows: DTGVSQNPRHKITKRGQNVTFRCDPISEHNRLYWYRQTLGQGPEFLTYFQNEAQLEKSRLLSDRFSAERPKGSFSTLEIQRTEQGDSAMYLCASRDSSAGQETQYFGPGTRLLVL.

The CDR3 loop reads CATSSPLISGGRRETQYF. The CDR3 DNA reads TGTGCCACCAGCTCCCCACTTATTTCAGGGGGACGAAGGGAGACCCAGTACTTC. The chain recombines TRBV15 with TRBJ2-5; 7 bases fit TRBD1. In germline, CDR1 is LNHNV, CDR2 YYDKDF (reference sequence). This CDR3 has 18 residues. Trimming at V came to 5 bases and at J to 5 bases, leaving 20 bases not matched to a gene. Drawing the rest from reference TRBV15 and TRBJ2-5, the complete variable domain is DAMVIQNPRYQVTQFGKPVTLSCSQTLNHNVMYWYQQKSSQAPKLLFHYYDKDFNNEADTPDNFQSRRPNTSFCFLDIRSPGLGDTAMYLCATSSPLISGGRRETQYFGPGTRLLVL.

The chain couples TRBV18 to TRBJ2-7, with 9 bases that match TRBD1. Unmatched junction bases numbered 7, after V lost 1 base and J lost 0 bases. Germline-derived CDR1 and CDR2 are KGHSH and LQKENI. This CDR3 has 17 amino acids. The CDR3 coding sequence is TGTGCCAGCTCACCACTCGGACAGGGGAAAAGCTCCTACGAGCAGTACTTC. Translating it yields CASSPLGQGKSSYEQYF.

The rearrangement joins TRBV7-9 to TRBJ2-2; 8 bases are a match to TRBD1. Germline CDR1 and CDR2: SEHNR and FQNEAQ (reference sequence). The CDR3 spans 15 residues. The V gene end was trimmed by 5 bases and the J gene end by 3 bases; junction bases not matched to a gene: 5. The CDR3 protein is CASSATGEHTGELFF. As DNA, the CDR3 is TGTGCCAGCAGCGCGACAGGGGAACACACCGGGGAGCTGTTTTTT.

The gene calls are TRBV19 and TRBJ2-1; 8 nucleotides line up with TRBD2. CDR1 and CDR2 from the germline V gene are LNHDA and SQIVND (reference sequence). V was pared by 5 bases and J by 7 bases, with 1 base of the junction left unmatched. The CDR3 sequence is 12 residues long. CDR3 in amino acids: CASSASGNEQFF. CDR3 in DNA: TGTGCCAGTAGTGCTAGCGGGAATGAGCAGTTCTTC.

V gene TRBV2 combines with J gene TRBJ2-2; unclear D gene. The CDR3 runs 15 residues. Germline V gene data show CDR1 as SNHLY and CDR2 as FYNNEI. V was cut by 4 bases and J by 0 bases, with 9 bases left in between. CDR3 DNA: TGTGCCAGCAGTGGCTCAACTGCGAACACCGGGGAGCTGTTTTTT. This sequence encodes CASSGSTANTGELFF. The full variable domain, rest sourced from reference TRBV2 and TRBJ2-2, is EPEVTQTPSHQVTQMGQEVILRCVPISNHLYFYWYRQILGQKVEFLVSFYNNEISEKSEIFDDQFSVERPDGSNFTLKIRSTKLEDSAMYFCASSGSTANTGELFFGEGSRLTVL.

The chain uses TRBV5-1 and TRBJ2-1; D gene unclear. The CDR3 has 14 residues. V dropped 0 bases and J dropped 8 bases, with 12 bases sitting between them. Germline CDR1 reads SGHRS; CDR2 reads YFSETQ. CDR3 bases: TGCGCCAGCAGCTTGGAAGTGCCCCCGGATGAGCAGTTCTTC. Protein sequence: CASSLEVPPDEQFF.

The count of this clone is one. The CDR3 DNA is TGTGCCAGCAGCTCGTCCGAGAAAGAGACCCAGTACTTC. Protein sequence: CASSSSEKETQYF. The chain combines TRBV13 with TRBJ2-5; no clear D gene. This CDR3 has 13 amino acids. V gave up 4 bases and J gave up 3 bases, with 9 bases separating them. Germline values: CDR1 PRHDT, CDR2 FYEKMQ (reference sequence).

The chain is built from TRBV11-2 and TRBJ1-1; 7 positions agree with TRBD1. Germline loops: CDR1 SGHAT, CDR2 FQNNGV. The CDR3 length is 13 residues. J was trimmed by 4 bases and V by 1 base; bases with no gene match: 0. CDR3 protein: CASSLGQGTEAFF. DNA for the CDR3: TGTGCCAGCAGCTTAGGACAGGGCACTGAAGCTTTCTTT.

The chain couples TRBV5-1 to TRBJ1-1, with D possibly TRBD1 on 5 matching bases. V lost 2 bases and J 1 base, leaving 9 bases between the germline ends. The germline gives CDR1 SGHRS, CDR2 YFSETQ. The CDR3 loop spans 14 amino acids. The CDR3, as DNA: TGCGCCAGCAGCTTTGGGGGGGGGAACACTGAAGCTTTCTTT. Its translation is CASSFGGGNTEAFF.

The CDR3 sequence: CASSLYRGGDNEQFF. CDR3 DNA: TGTGCCAGCAGCTTGTACAGGGGAGGAGACAATGAGCAGTTCTTC. The V and J genes are TRBV7-2 and TRBJ2-1; D perhaps matches TRBD1 (7 bases). V lost 3 bases, J lost 5 bases, and 14 bases lay in between. This CDR3 has 15 residues. Looked up from germline, CDR1 is SGHTA and CDR2 is FQGNSA.

J is TRBJ2-2 and V is TRBV7-2, with TRBD2 identical over 8 bases. The V gene end was trimmed by 5 bases and the J gene end by 1 base; junction bases not matched to a gene: 9. The germline CDR1 and CDR2 sequences are SGHTA and FQGNSA. The CDR3 runs to 17 residues. CDR3 DNA: TGTGCCAGCAGCCCCCGGTTGAGCGGGAGGAACACCGGGGAGCTGTTTTTT. It codes for CASSPRLSGRNTGELFF.

This clone was counted once. V and J are TRBV21-1 and TRBJ2-7; TRBD1, the D gene given by the table, was not confirmed from the DNA. TRBV21-1 is a recognized pseudogene. The CDR3 extends over 15 amino acids. In DNA form, the CDR3 reads TGTGCCAGCAGCAGCCGCGCAGGGGATGTCAACGAGCAGTACTTC. Its protein product is CASSSRAGDVNEQYF.

The V and J genes are TRBV2 and TRBJ2-2; possibly TRBD1 for D (5 bases). The CDR3 sequence is 14 residues long. In germline, CDR1 is SNHLY, CDR2 FYNNEI. Trimming removed 4 bases at V and 7 bases at J, with 13 bases between. Written as DNA, the CDR3 is TGTGCCAGCAGTGTCGGACAAGGGTACGGGGAGCTGTTTTTT. It specifies CASSVGQGYGELFF.

This sequence joins TRBV5-6 and TRBJ1-1; D may be TRBD1 (5 bases). The CDR3 is 15 amino acids. The V gene lost 2 bases and the J gene lost 1 base, with 12 bases spanning the gap. Germline CDR1 and CDR2: SGHDT and YYEEEE. CDR3 loop: CASSFAGTRNTEAFF. The DNA of the CDR3 is TGTGCCAGCAGCTTTGCGGGGACTCGGAACACTGAAGCTTTCTTT.

The rearrangement joins TRBV4-1 to TRBJ2-1; a possible D gene is TRBD1 (6 bases). Germline V gives CDR1 MGHRA, CDR2 YSYEKL. CDR3 length: 15 residues. V was cut by 4 bases and J by 0 bases, with 10 bases left in between. CDR3 loop: CASSPEQGSYNEQFF. CDR3 nucleotide sequence: TGCGCCAGCAGCCCCGAACAGGGCTCCTACAATGAGCAGTTCTTC.